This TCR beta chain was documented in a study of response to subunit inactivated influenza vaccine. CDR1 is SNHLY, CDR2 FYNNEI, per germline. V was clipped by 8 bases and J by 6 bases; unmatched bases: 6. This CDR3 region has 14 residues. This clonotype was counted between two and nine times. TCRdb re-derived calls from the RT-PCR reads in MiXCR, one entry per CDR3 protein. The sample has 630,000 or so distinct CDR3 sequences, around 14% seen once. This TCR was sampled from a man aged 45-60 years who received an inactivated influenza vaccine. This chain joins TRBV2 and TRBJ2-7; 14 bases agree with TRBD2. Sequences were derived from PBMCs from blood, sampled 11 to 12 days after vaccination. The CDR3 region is CASARTSGRLEQYF. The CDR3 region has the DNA TGTGCCAGCGCTCGGACTAGCGGGAGGCTCGAGCAGTACTTC.